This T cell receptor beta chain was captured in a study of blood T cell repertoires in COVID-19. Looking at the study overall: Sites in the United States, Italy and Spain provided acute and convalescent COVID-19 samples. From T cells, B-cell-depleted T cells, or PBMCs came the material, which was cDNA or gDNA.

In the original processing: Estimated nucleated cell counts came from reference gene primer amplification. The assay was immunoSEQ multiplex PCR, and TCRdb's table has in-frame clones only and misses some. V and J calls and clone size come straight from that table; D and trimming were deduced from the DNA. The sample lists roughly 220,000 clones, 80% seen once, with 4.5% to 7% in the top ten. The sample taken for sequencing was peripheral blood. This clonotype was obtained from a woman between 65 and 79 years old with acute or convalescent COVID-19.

CDR3 sequence: CASSLAQETQYF. As DNA, the CDR3 is TGTGCCAGCAGCTTGGCTCAAGAGACCCAGTACTTC. The chain has TRBV5-4 and TRBJ2-5; no definite D call. The CDR3 extends over 12 amino acids. The V end was cut by 0 bases, the J end by 2 bases, with 2 bases between. The germline gives CDR1 SGHNT, CDR2 YYREEE (reference sequence). Looking up the rest from reference TRBV5-4 and TRBJ2-5 gives the full variable domain: ETGVTQSPTHLIKTRGQQVTLRCSSQSGHNTVSWYQQALGQGPQFIFQYYREEENGRGNFPPRFSGLQFPNYSSELNVNALELDDSALYLCASSLAQETQYFGPGTRLLVL.